The next 5 T cell receptor beta chains were all read from a single sample in a study of cytomegalovirus exposure and HLA in healthy donors. The PCR contained 60 Vbeta and 13 Jbeta primers. Here immunoSEQ multiplex PCR was the method, and the copy in TCRdb shows in-frame clones only, minus some. The repertoire consists of around 110,000 clones, with 70% to 85% occurring once and the leading ten covering 3.6%. Material: PBMCs. Receptors originate from a man aged 60 to 75 in good health and CMV-seronegative.

The genes are TRBV5-4 and TRBJ2-2, with TRBD1 as a possible D gene (5 bases). V shed 0 bases and J shed 1 base, with 7 bases lying between them. This CDR3 region has 15 residues. Germline V gene data show CDR1 as SGHNT and CDR2 as YYREEE (reference sequence). The CDR3 nucleotides are TGTGCCAGCAGCTTGGGGGGCGGGAACACCGGGGAGCTGTTTTTT. Translating gives CASSLGGGNTGELFF.

This chain links TRBV11-1 with TRBJ2-7, with TRBD2 matching over 8 bases. Looked up from germline, CDR1 is SGHAT and CDR2 is FQDESV (reference sequence). The CDR3 loop spans 15 amino acids. With V trimmed by 0 bases and J by 1 base, 2 bases remained unmatched. The CDR3 DNA sequence: TGTGCCAGCAGCTTAGCTAGCGGGGCTTCCTACGAGCAGTACTTC. This codes for CASSLASGASYEQYF.

The chain joins TRBV5-4 to TRBJ1-1; a weak D match, TRBD1 (6 bases). The V gene's germline CDR1 is SGHNT and CDR2 YYREEE (reference sequence). V dropped 4 bases and J dropped 2 bases, with 18 bases sitting between them. This CDR3 comprises 16 residues. Here the CDR3 reads CASSGKLGGGNTEAFF. The CDR3 bases are TGTGCCAGCAGCGGGAAACTCGGGGGGGGCAACACTGAAGCTTTCTTT.

In this sample, this clone turned up a few times. The V gene is TRBV7-9, the J gene TRBJ1-5; 10 positions match TRBD1. The CDR3 has 15 residues. The V gene's germline CDR1 is SEHNR and CDR2 FQNEAQ (reference sequence). Trimming took 1 base from V and 4 from J; bases not matched to a gene: 1. CDR3 coding DNA: TGTGCCAGCAGCTTAGGGGACAGGGGTAATCAGCCCCAGCATTTT. This sequence encodes CASSLGDRGNQPQHF.

This clone appeared once. This chain links TRBV7-3 with TRBJ2-1; 8 bases fit TRBD1. J gave up 6 bases and V 6 bases, and 4 bases lay outside the gene matches. The germline CDR1 and CDR2 sequences are SGHTA and FQGTGA. CDR3 length: 13 amino acids. The DNA for the CDR3 is TGTGCCAGCAGTCGCGGACAGGGCAATGAGCAGTTCTTC. Its protein is CASSRGQGNEQFF.